This paragraph covers one TCR beta chain sequence. This CDR3 spans 16 amino acids. J gave up 7 bases and V 1 base, and 6 bases lay outside the gene matches. The germline gives CDR1 KGHSH, CDR2 LQKENI. Seattle patients were enrolled during active infection and followed longitudinally. Per the authors' pipeline: Scientists estimated how many nucleated cells there were by amplifying reference gene primers. Sequencing used immunoSEQ multiplex PCR; TCRdb keeps in-frame clones, though not all of them. The DNA was the basis for D and trimming; V, J and clone size are from that table. Among about 230,000 clones listed, around 80% were seen once. The sample originates from a study of blood T cell repertoires in COVID-19. The wider study: COVID-19 samples collected from the United States, Italy and Spain covered acute and convalescent phases. From T cells, B-cell-depleted T cells, or PBMCs came the material, which was cDNA or gDNA.

This chain connects TRBV18 to TRBJ2-1, with TRBD2 matching 11 bases. Material for sequencing was peripheral blood. This receptor was taken from a woman in her twenties or thirties with COVID-19, enrolled during active disease. The CDR3 nucleotides are TGTGCCAGCTCACCACTTAGCGGGAGGGTTCGGAATGAGCAGTTCTTC. It translates to CASSPLSGRVRNEQFF.